This T cell receptor beta chain was identified during a study of T cell responses to AZD1222 COVID-19 vaccine. Here immunoSEQ multiplex PCR was the method, and the copy in TCRdb shows in-frame clones only, minus some. The table records 150,000 to 200,000 clones, around 92% of them present only once. The CDR3 is 16 amino acids. V shed 0 bases and J 4 bases; nucleotides not matched to a gene: 1. Germline CDR1 reads LGHDT; CDR2 reads YNNKEL (reference sequence). Sequences were derived from peripheral blood, sampled on day 0 of AZD1222 vaccination. The rearrangement joins TRBV3-1 (or the pseudogene TRBV3-2) to TRBJ2-1, with 12 bases fitting TRBD2. The receptor comes from an adult in good health. CDR3 loop: CASSQDLAGGYNEQFF. As DNA, the CDR3 is TGTGCCAGCAGCCAAGACCTAGCGGGAGGGTACAATGAGCAGTTCTTC.